What follows are 21 T cell receptor beta chains derived from one specimen sequenced in a study of beta chain features in type 1 diabetes. Since all of the isolated RNA was reverse transcribed, expressed TCRB transcripts were what got sequenced. Sequenced by immunoSEQ multiplex PCR; TCRdb stores in-frame clones only, minus some. The sample contains hundreds of thousands of clones, roughly 12% of which appear only once. The sequenced material came from naive CD4+ T cells from blood. These TCRs come from a man younger than 35 in good health.

The chain combines TRBV9 with TRBJ1-3; D is unresolved. V lost 4 bases to trimming and J lost 0 bases, with 5 bases between them. Germline assignment: CDR1 SGDLS and CDR2 YYNGEE. CDR3 length equals 13 residues. The CDR3 sequence: CASSPISGNTIYF. In nucleotides, the CDR3 is TGTGCCAGCAGCCCCATCTCTGGAAACACCATATATTTT.

The chain recombines TRBV7-9 with TRBJ1-6; tentatively, D is TRBD1 (6 bases). V lost 1 base and J lost 7, with 14 bases in between. Germline V gives CDR1 SEHNR, CDR2 FQNEAQ (reference sequence). This CDR3 is 16 amino acids long. The chain's CDR3 is CASSLDGQGMNSPLHF. CDR3 DNA: TGTGCCAGCAGCTTAGATGGCCAGGGGATGAATTCACCCCTCCACTTT.

This clone showed up just a few times. The rearrangement links TRBV18 to TRBJ1-1; weak D call: TRBD1 (6 bases). Trimming left V 3 bases short and J 5 bases short, with 13 bases between. The CDR3 contains 14 residues. Germline CDR1 is KGHSH and CDR2 is LQKENI. CDR3 DNA sequence: TGTGCCAGCTCACCCGGACAGTCGAAAACTGAAGCTTTCTTT. Protein product: CASSPGQSKTEAFF.

The gene calls are TRBV28 and TRBJ2-7, with a possible D match to TRBD1 (5 bases). Germline CDR1 and CDR2: MDHEN and SYDVKM. The CDR3 sequence is 15 residues long. The ends were cut back, 3 bases at V and 3 bases at J, with 15 bases in the middle. The CDR3 here is CASSFSYRKLYEQYF. DNA of the CDR3: TGTGCCAGCAGTTTTTCTTACAGGAAGCTCTACGAGCAGTACTTC. The whole variable domain, filled in from reference TRBV28 and TRBJ2-7, reads DVKVTQSSRYLVKRTGEKVFLECVQDMDHENMFWYRQDPGLGLRLIYFSYDVKMKEKGDIPEGYSVSREKKERFSLILESASTNQTSMYLCASSFSYRKLYEQYFGPGTRLTVT.

The chain combines TRBV11-2 with TRBJ2-3; perhaps TRBD2 as D (7 bases). This CDR3 spans 13 amino acids. CDR1 SGHAT and CDR2 FQNNGV come from the germline V gene. V lost 3 bases and J lost 7, with 11 bases in between. CDR3 amino acids: CASSLGGPNTQYF. CDR3 DNA: TGTGCCAGCAGCTTGGGGGGGCCAAATACGCAGTATTTT.

This clone was found a few times. In DNA form, the CDR3 reads TGTGCCTGGACGGGGGGAGGAGAGACCCAGTACTTC. It translates to CAWTGGGETQYF. This chain joins TRBV30 and TRBJ2-5; TRBD2 matches 7 bases. The length of the CDR3 is 12 residues. Trimming at V came to 4 bases and at J to 4 bases, leaving 3 bases not matched to a gene. The germline gives CDR1 GTSNPN, CDR2 SVGIG (reference sequence).

The chain has TRBV28 and TRBJ1-4, with TRBD1 identical over 8 bases. The junction had 4 bases not matched to a gene; V was cut back by 1 base and J by 12 bases. This CDR3 has 13 residues. Germline lookup yields CDR1 MDHEN and CDR2 SYDVKM. CDR3 residues: CASSLSSTGELFF. The CDR3, as DNA: TGTGCCAGCAGTTTATCCTCGACAGGGGAACTGTTTTTT.

The chain combines TRBV29-1 with TRBJ1-1; 10 bases align to TRBD1. V lost 4 bases, J lost 5 bases, and 4 bases stayed unmatched. Germline loops: CDR1 SQVTM, CDR2 ANQGSEA. The CDR3 has 13 amino acids. CDR3 sequence reads: CSVVDRGLTEAFF. Written as DNA, the CDR3 is TGCAGCGTTGTCGACAGGGGGCTTACTGAAGCTTTCTTT.

J is TRBJ1-2 and V is TRBV20-1; D remains unclear. CDR1 and CDR2 from the germline V gene are DFQATT and SNEGSKA (reference sequence). The ends were cut back, 6 bases at V and 5 bases at J, with 10 bases in the middle. There are 11 residues in the CDR3. The DNA for the CDR3 is TGCAGTGCCGCGGGTCTGTATGGCTACACCTTC. Residues: CSAAGLYGYTF.

This clone turned up a few times. The chain joins TRBV29-1 to TRBJ1-1; TRBD1 agrees at 7 bases. The germline CDR1 and CDR2 sequences are SQVTM and ANQGSEA. V was clipped by 4 bases and J by 1 base; unmatched bases: 6. This CDR3 is 14 amino acids long. In nucleotides, the CDR3 is TGCAGCGTTGGTCTTAGGACAGGGAACACTGAAGCTTTCTTT. Its translation: CSVGLRTGNTEAFF. The whole variable domain, filled in from reference TRBV29-1 and TRBJ1-1, reads SAVISQKPSRDICQRGTSLTIQCQVDSQVTMMFWYRQQPGQSLTLIATANQGSEATYESGFVIDKFPISRPNLTFSTLTVSNMSPEDSSIYLCSVGLRTGNTEAFFGQGTRLTVV.

This clone showed up just a few times. One junction end does not reproduce the germline sequence, and a read error may be involved. The chain uses TRBV29-1 and TRBJ1-1, with no clear D. CDR3 size: 12 residues. Looked up from germline, CDR1 is SQVTM and CDR2 is ANQGSEA. As DNA, the CDR3 is TGCAGCGTTGATCTAAGGCGGGCTGAGGCTTTCTTT. This encodes CSVDLRRAEAFF.

This clone was counted a few times. V gene TRBV5-1 combines with J gene TRBJ1-4, with 9 bases fitting TRBD1. Germline-derived CDR1 and CDR2 are SGHRS and YFSETQ. This CDR3 has 14 amino acids. V gave up 4 bases and J gave up 8 bases; unmatched junction bases: 6. The CDR3 here is CASSGTGLDEKLFF. The DNA of the CDR3 is TGCGCCAGCAGCGGGACAGGGTTGGACGAAAAACTGTTTTTT. Supplemented by reference TRBV5-1 and TRBJ1-4, the full variable domain reads KAGVTQTPRYLIKTRGQQVTLSCSPISGHRSVSWYQQTPGQGLQFLFEYFSETQRNKGNFPGRFSGRQFSNSRSEMNVSTLELGDSALYLCASSGTGLDEKLFFGSGTQLSVL.

J is TRBJ2-2 and V is TRBV6-6; D is undetermined. CDR3 size: 13 residues. V was clipped by 2 bases and J by 1 base, with 2 bases between them. Germline loops: CDR1 MNHNY, CDR2 SVGAGI (reference sequence). Written as DNA, the CDR3 is TGTGCCAGCAGTTACCAGAACACCGGGGAGCTGTTTTTT. It encodes CASSYQNTGELFF.

This clone was seen more than once but under ten times. The rearrangement uses TRBV7-2 and TRBJ1-1; D not certain. Germline lookup yields CDR1 SGHTA and CDR2 FQGNSA. The CDR3 has 12 amino acids. The ends were cut back, 5 bases at V and 2 bases at J, with 6 bases in the middle. The CDR3 coding sequence is TGTGCCAGCAGCCCCGTAAACACTGAAGCTTTCTTT. This translates into CASSPVNTEAFF.

This chain links TRBV10-3 with TRBJ1-5; 7 bases are a match to TRBD1. Germline V gives CDR1 ENHRY, CDR2 SYGVKD. There are 16 residues in the CDR3. The V gene end was trimmed by 0 bases and the J gene end by 3 bases; junction bases not matched to a gene: 5. CDR3 in DNA: TGTGCCATCAGTGAGTCGACAGGGTCCCCCAATCAGCCCCAGCATTTT. Protein product: CAISESTGSPNQPQHF.

The chain combines TRBV7-2 with TRBJ2-1, with 9 nucleotides matching TRBD2. V lost 5 bases to trimming and J lost 7 bases; unmatched junction nucleotides: 9. Germline values: CDR1 SGHTA, CDR2 FQGNSA. The CDR3 contains 15 residues. This CDR3 reads CASSPLAGGVNEQFF. The CDR3, as DNA: TGTGCCAGCAGCCCACTGGCGGGAGGGGTGAATGAGCAGTTCTTC.

This clone was observed a few times. The same CDR3 can be traced to other DNA sequences in this sample. The chain uses TRBV28 and TRBJ2-7, with D unclear. Germline V CDR1 and CDR2: MDHEN, SYDVKM. The ends were cut back, 5 bases at V and 4 bases at J, with 6 bases in the middle. The CDR3 totals 11 residues. CDR3 sequence reads: CASSLNYEQYF. The CDR3, as DNA: TGTGCCAGCAGTCTTAATTACGAGCAGTACTTC.

This rearrangement joins TRBV5-4 to TRBJ2-7; D might be TRBD1 (5 bases). CDR3 length: 14 amino acids. Germline V CDR1 and CDR2: SGHNT, YYREEE (reference sequence). Trimming removed 4 bases from V and 3 bases from J, with 14 bases in between. The CDR3 is CASSQELQGYEQYF. For the CDR3, the DNA is TGTGCCAGCAGCCAAGAATTGCAGGGCTACGAGCAGTACTTC.

The CDR3 is CAWRKKTGTDTQYF. CDR3 nucleotides: TGTGCCTGGAGGAAGAAGACAGGCACAGATACGCAGTATTTT. The gene calls are TRBV30 and TRBJ2-3, with D maybe TRBD1 (5 bases). Germline V gene lookup returns CDR1 GTSNPN and CDR2 SVGIG (reference sequence). The CDR3 has 14 residues. V was cut by 3 bases and J by 1 base, with 11 bases left in between.

This clone was counted a few times. This rearrangement joins TRBV7-2 to TRBJ1-5; 7 bases match TRBD1. V dropped 5 bases and J dropped 6; count of bases not matched to a gene: 7. From germline, CDR1 is SGHTA and CDR2 FQGNSA. CDR3 length equals 14 residues. The CDR3 is CASSATGVGQPQHF. DNA of the CDR3: TGTGCCAGCAGCGCTACAGGGGTTGGTCAGCCCCAGCATTTT.

Concerning this clone: At one end the junction does not follow the germline gene, possibly because of a read error. The chain carries TRBV7-6 and TRBJ2-2, with a weak D call TRBD2 (5 bases). Germline CDR1 is SGHVS and CDR2 is FNYEAQ. The CDR3 runs 13 residues. The CDR3 bases are TGCGCCAGCAGCCAGAGGGAGAGGGTGGAGCTGTTTTTT. Translated, it gives CASSQRERVELFF.